This is a list of T cell receptor beta chains from one sample in a study of Ad26.COV2.S vaccination and SARS-CoV-2 variants. TCRdb's table, derived via immunoSEQ multiplex PCR, lists solely in-frame clones and lacks some. The profile covers approximately 480,000 clones, with around nine tenths appearing a single time and around 13% taken by the ten largest. Material: peripheral blood, obtained in a trial of Ad26.COV2.S vaccine versus placebo. The receptor set was obtained from a person aged 18 to 59 who received the Ad26.COV2.S COVID-19 vaccine or a placebo. Each CDR3 is given without its conserved first and last residue. The order of the fields is V gene, J gene, CDR3 protein.

v_gene: TRBV5-6; j_gene: TRBJ2-7; CDR3aa: ASSLVGPSYEQY
v_gene: TRBV3-1/TRBV3-2; j_gene: TRBJ1-5; CDR3aa: ASSQDWGSNQPQH
v_gene: TRBV29-1; j_gene: TRBJ2-5; CDR3aa: SVVTGRQTQY
v_gene: TRBV19; j_gene: TRBJ2-1; CDR3aa: ASTNRDEQF
v_gene: TRBV6-5; j_gene: TRBJ2-1; CDR3aa: ASWNRFHEQF
v_gene: TRBV10-2; j_gene: TRBJ1-1; CDR3aa: ASSEGGNTEAF
v_gene: TRBV10-1; j_gene: TRBJ1-2; CDR3aa: ASSVNRSGCRGNGYT
v_gene: TRBV6-5; j_gene: TRBJ2-1; CDR3aa: ASSQTVYNEQF
v_gene: TRBV29-1; j_gene: TRBJ2-1; CDR3aa: SAEPAGQGSYNEQF
v_gene: TRBV7-2; j_gene: TRBJ2-5; CDR3aa: ASSLAPQETQY
v_gene: TRBV2; j_gene: TRBJ2-1; CDR3aa: ASSAGYNEQF
v_gene: TRBV9; j_gene: TRBJ2-7; CDR3aa: ASSVVGGSGEQY
v_gene: TRBV30; j_gene: TRBJ1-4; CDR3aa: AWTQSNEKLF
v_gene: TRBV6-5; j_gene: TRBJ2-5; CDR3aa: ASSWAGGGQETQY
v_gene: TRBV6-5; j_gene: TRBJ1-5; CDR3aa: ASRRGQRDQPQH
v_gene: TRBV3-1/TRBV3-2; j_gene: TRBJ2-7; CDR3aa: ASSHLDEQY
v_gene: TRBV5-1; j_gene: TRBJ2-5; CDR3aa: ASSALGETQY
v_gene: TRBV30; j_gene: TRBJ1-4; CDR3aa: AYGGDQSSLNEKLF
v_gene: TRBV6-4; j_gene: TRBJ1-6; CDR3aa: ASSVGDGSPLH
v_gene: TRBV12-5; j_gene: TRBJ2-5; CDR3aa: ASASSGLAGVGETQY
v_gene: TRBV29-1; j_gene: TRBJ1-4; CDR3aa: SVGGGLEKLF
v_gene: TRBV15; j_gene: TRBJ2-7; CDR3aa: ATASGQGYEQY
v_gene: TRBV28; j_gene: TRBJ2-3; CDR3aa: ASRPTGRFTDTQY
v_gene: TRBV4-3; j_gene: TRBJ1-2; CDR3aa: ASSHDGTGGDYGYT
v_gene: TRBV11-2; j_gene: TRBJ2-1; CDR3aa: ASSHLGNEQF
v_gene: TRBV19; j_gene: TRBJ1-5; CDR3aa: ASKNRANQPQH
v_gene: TRBV7-9; j_gene: TRBJ1-2; CDR3aa: ASSLGGDDRDGYT
v_gene: TRBV2; j_gene: TRBJ2-7; CDR3aa: ASRRTGSVYEQY
v_gene: TRBV6-4; j_gene: TRBJ2-1; CDR3aa: ASRAGGTHPCEQF
v_gene: TRBV11-2; j_gene: TRBJ1-1; CDR3aa: ASTPGRANTEAF
v_gene: TRBV29-1; j_gene: TRBJ2-2; CDR3aa: SLRTGGSSGELF
v_gene: TRBV2; j_gene: TRBJ2-7; CDR3aa: ASSREAGIYEQY
v_gene: TRBV28; j_gene: TRBJ2-4; CDR3aa: ASSPPGTEAKNIQY
v_gene: TRBV11-2; j_gene: TRBJ2-1; CDR3aa: ASSGELGYNEQF
v_gene: TRBV6-2/TRBV6-3; j_gene: TRBJ2-2; CDR3aa: ASSYFLPGSPGELF
v_gene: TRBV18; j_gene: TRBJ2-5; CDR3aa: ASSPPAETQY
v_gene: TRBV20-1; j_gene: TRBJ2-1; CDR3aa: SASLAPGSYNEQF
v_gene: TRBV19; j_gene: TRBJ1-2; CDR3aa: ASSFNQGGSGYT
v_gene: TRBV7-2; j_gene: TRBJ2-6; CDR3aa: ASSHGFSGANVLT
v_gene: TRBV6-5; j_gene: TRBJ2-7; CDR3aa: ASSSGPSSYEQY
v_gene: TRBV7-8; j_gene: TRBJ2-7; CDR3aa: ASSLGRLGLDEQY
v_gene: TRBV12-3/TRBV12-4; j_gene: TRBJ2-1; CDR3aa: ASSFSGTVQF